These T cell receptor beta chains were read from a single sample in a study of T-cell memory formation after mild COVID-19. Using its own MiXCR run on the 5' RACE reads, TCRdb lists one record per CDR3 protein. The sample has roughly 600,000 distinct CDR3 sequences, about 20% seen once. The sequenced sample was PBMCs or a T cell subset sorted from them (not recorded which). The receptors originated from an adult woman who had mild COVID-19 (a few samples of this study predate the infection). Cell type and time point are not known. CDR3s include the opening cysteine and the closing phenylalanine or tryptophan. A D gene is named only where the DNA matches it firmly. Some rows mark clone size as missing; the rest say once, few, many or name a class of expanded clone.

>11|-|TRBJ2-4|TRBV20-1|TRBD2
CSAVSGRVQYF
TGCAGTGCCGTTTCAGGGAGGGTTCAGTACTTC
>13|many|TRBJ2-5|TRBV29-1|-
CSVIRTGGETQYF
TGCAGCGTTATCCGGACCGGCGGGGAGACCCAGTACTTC
>15|-|TRBJ2-3|TRBV7-7|-
CASSLGGGPSDTQYF
TGTGCCAGCAGCTTAGGTGGGGGGCCGTCAGATACGCAGTATTTT
>15|few|TRBJ2-2|TRBV5-5|TRBD2
CASRLSGTDTGELFF
TGTGCCAGCCGACTAAGCGGGACCGACACCGGGGAGCTGTTTTTT
>12|-|TRBJ2-7|TRBV5-1|-
CASSLAEDEQYF
TGCGCCAGCAGCTTGGCGGAGGACGAGCAGTACTTC
>15|-|TRBJ1-5|TRBV6-1|-
CASSDYRGSNQPQHF
TGTGCCAGCAGTGATTATAGGGGGAGCAATCAGCCCCAGCATTTT
>16|-|TRBJ1-2|TRBV2|TRBD1
CASSEALTLDRDGYTF
TGTGCCAGCAGTGAAGCGCTTACGTTGGACAGGGACGGCTACACCTTC
>16|few|TRBJ2-3|TRBV4-2|TRBD2
CASSQDPWRGGDTQYF
TGTGCCAGCAGCCAAGACCCCTGGCGGGGGGGAGATACGCAGTATTTT
>15|few|TRBJ1-4|TRBV20-1|-
CSARISGHGNEKLFF
TGCAGTGCTAGAATCTCGGGACACGGGAATGAAAAACTGTTTTTT
>16|-|TRBJ1-1|TRBV11-2|-
CASKSGLGWRDTEAFF
TGTGCCAGCAAGTCGGGTCTGGGGTGGAGGGACACTGAAGCTTTCTTT
>15|few|TRBJ2-2|TRBV7-9|-
CASSPGGDHAGELFF
TGTGCCAGCAGCCCCGGAGGGGACCACGCCGGGGAGCTGTTTTTT
>14|few|TRBJ2-1|TRBV12-3/TRBV12-4|TRBD2
CASKSGLPHNEQFF
TGTGCCAGCAAATCGGGACTACCCCACAATGAGCAGTTCTTC
>14|few|TRBJ2-7|TRBV29-1|TRBD2
CSVQGTSWAYEQYF
TGCAGCGTTCAAGGGACTAGCTGGGCCTACGAGCAGTACTTC
>15|few|TRBJ2-3|TRBV11-3|-
CASSLHSLNTDTQYF
TGTGCCAGCAGCTTACACTCGTTGAACACAGATACGCAGTATTTT
>14|few|TRBJ2-7|TRBV7-9|-
CASTLGRPSYEQYF
TGTGCCAGCACCCTAGGACGGCCCTCCTACGAGCAGTACTTC
>15|-|TRBJ2-7|TRBV5-1|-
CASSSGTVLSYEQYF
TGCGCCAGCAGTTCAGGGACGGTCCTTTCCTACGAGCAGTACTTC
>17|-|TRBJ2-7|TRBV7-9|TRBD2
CASRPGLAAQSSYEQYF
TGTGCCAGCAGGCCGGGACTAGCGGCACAGAGCTCCTACGAGCAGTACTTC
>17|-|TRBJ2-2|TRBV9|-
CASSASGGVSNTGELFF
TGTGCCAGCAGCGCATCAGGTGGGGTTTCGAACACCGGGGAGCTGTTTTTT
>12|few|TRBJ2-6|TRBV29-1|-
CSVEEGANVLTF
TGCAGCGTTGAAGAGGGAGCCAACGTCCTGACTTTC
>12|-|TRBJ2-3|TRBV7-9|TRBD2
CAGNGEGDTQYF
TGTGCCGGAAACGGGGAGGGAGATACGCAGTATTTT
>14|few|TRBJ2-1|TRBV7-8|-
CASSPKALSNEQFF
TGTGCCAGCAGCCCCAAGGCGCTGTCCAATGAGCAGTTCTTC
>14|many|TRBJ2-1|TRBV29-1|-
CSGKGGLSYNEQFF
TGCAGCGGTAAGGGGGGACTCTCCTACAATGAGCAGTTCTTC
>17|many|TRBJ2-3|TRBV7-9|TRBD1
CASSFGQGAFSTDTQYF
TGTGCCAGCAGCTTCGGACAGGGGGCCTTTTCCACAGATACGCAGTATTTT
>13|-|TRBJ1-5|TRBV6-2/TRBV6-3|-
CASSYLGGQPQHF
TGTGCCAGCAGTTACTTGGGGGGTCAGCCCCAGCATTTT
>14|few|TRBJ2-1|TRBV29-1|TRBD1
CSVKPGGSYNEQFF
TGCAGCGTTAAGCCAGGGGGCTCCTACAATGAGCAGTTCTTC
>12|many|TRBJ2-7|TRBV12-3/TRBV12-4|-
CASTRQGYEQYF
TGTGCCAGCACCAGGCAGGGGTACGAGCAGTACTTC
>18|-|TRBJ1-1|TRBV4-3|TRBD1
CASSQDVTGGVKGTEAFF
TGCGCCAGCAGCCAAGACGTCACAGGGGGCGTCAAGGGCACTGAAGCTTTCTTT
>11|few|TRBJ2-1|TRBV7-9|TRBD2
CVARLAGYFFF
TGTGTCGCGCGGCTAGCGGGGTATTTTTTCTTC
>11|-|TRBJ2-4|TRBV6-2/TRBV6-3|-
CASSRLNIQYF
TGTGCCAGCAGTCGACTAAACATTCAGTACTTC
>12|-|TRBJ1-6|TRBV20-1|-
CSAAPPNSPLHF
TGCAGTGCGGCGCCCCCGAATTCACCCCTCCACTTT
>14|-|TRBJ2-3|TRBV4-1|-
CASSLVGGSDTQYF
TGCGCCAGCAGCCTAGTCGGGGGCTCGGATACGCAGTATTTT
>16|-|TRBJ1-2|TRBV4-1|-
CASSPERGNQAYGYTF
TGCGCCAGCAGCCCAGAGAGGGGGAACCAAGCGTATGGCTACACCTTC
>16|-|TRBJ2-1|TRBV2|TRBD2
CASSEPSGRLYNEQFF
TGTGCCAGCAGTGAACCTAGCGGGAGACTCTACAATGAGCAGTTCTTC